The 6 T cell receptor beta chains below come from one sample, sequenced in a study of identical twins (dated by TCRdb to about 2016). The method behind the library was 5' RACE. The instrument was an Illumina HiSeq 2000. TCRdb passed the public sequencing reads through fastp at Q25 and MiXCR, retaining productive beta sequences. Every CDR3 protein is listed once, alongside the most common genes and DNA of its rows. The sample includes around 480,000 distinct CDR3 sequences, with 14% observed a single time. Of the sample, 0.98% is held by the ten largest clones. This same sample was also taken into another study, of yellow fever vaccine responses in identical twins.

Sequencing used CD4+ T cells sorted from blood. Source of these receptors: a woman in her late teens or twenties in good health.

The chain employs TRBV10-3 and TRBJ2-1; TRBD2 agrees at 10 bases. Trimming cost V 2 bases and J 8 bases; bases outside gene matches: 6. CDR3 length: 15 amino acids. Germline CDR1 reads ENHRY; CDR2 reads SYGVKD. DNA for the CDR3: TGTGCCATCAGTGAGAGAAGCGGGGGGGCAGATGAGCAGTTCTTC. Translated: CAISERSGGADEQFF.

The CDR3 DNA sequence: TGTGCCAGCAGAAACCGCGGGAGTTTTTCAGATACGCAGTATTTT. Translation gives CASRNRGSFSDTQYF. J is TRBJ2-3 and V is TRBV6-2 or TRBV6-3, with 7 nucleotides matching TRBD2. The trim removed 6 bases at V and 4 bases at J, leaving 10 bases unmatched. Germline V gene sequence: CDR1 MNHEY, CDR2 SVGEGT. This CDR3 contains 15 residues.

This clonotype has just a few counts. The chain employs TRBV6-1 and TRBJ2-5; possibly TRBD2 for D (7 bases). From germline, CDR1 is MNHNS and CDR2 SASEGT. The V end lost 2 bases, the J end lost 2 bases, and 15 bases lay between the germline ends. The CDR3 has 16 amino acids. The CDR3 DNA reads TGTGCCAGCAGTGAAAGGAGGGGGGGCCAGCAAGAGACCCAGTACTTC. As protein: CASSERRGGQQETQYF.

The rearrangement links TRBV19 to TRBJ1-1, with 8 positions matching TRBD1. Trimming at V came to 3 bases and at J to 1 base, leaving 7 bases not matched to a gene. This CDR3 has 16 amino acids. Germline CDR1 reads LNHDA; CDR2 reads SQIVND (reference sequence). The CDR3 DNA follows: TGTGCCAGTAGTATCGGTAGGACAGGGCGGAACACTGAAGCTTTCTTT. Its protein product is CASSIGRTGRNTEAFF.

This clonotype has more than one count but fewer than ten. The chain joins TRBV7-2 to TRBJ2-5; D assignment may be TRBD1 or TRBD2 (5 bases each). V lost 5 bases and J lost 3, with 16 bases in between. CDR1 is SGHTA, CDR2 FQGNSA, per germline. There are 15 residues in the CDR3. CDR3 DNA sequence: TGTGCCAGCAGCCCCCGGGGCGGGTCGAAAGAGACCCAGTACTTC. Translation: CASSPRGGSKETQYF.

This clonotype occurred many times. V is TRBV15 and J is TRBJ1-1; D is ambiguous. The CDR3 totals 15 residues. V lost 4 bases and J lost 1, with 13 bases in between. Germline CDR1 reads LNHNV; CDR2 reads YYDKDF (reference sequence). The CDR3 DNA sequence: TGTGCCACCAGCACCGAGGACGGGAAGAACACTGAAGCTTTCTTT. This sequence encodes CATSTEDGKNTEAFF.